This note documents a single TCR beta chain sequence. Its antigen remains unknown. The data are from a study of naive and memory T cell subsets. Germline V lookup: CDR1 PRHDT, CDR2 FYEKMQ (reference sequence). J gave up 4 bases and V 5 bases, and 6 bases lay outside the gene matches. The CDR3 totals 14 residues. An equimolar mix of two oligonucleotides served as the beta constant-region primer for TRBC1 and TRBC2. Ligated cDNA was amplified by four rounds of PCR with nested alpha and beta constant-region primers and SP2. TCRdb passed the UMI-ligation and nested PCR reads through MiXCR, listing each CDR3 protein once. This sample has about 150,000 distinct CDR3 sequences, with roughly 20% found just once. Findings and caveats of the study: Over 90% of naive TCR sequences appeared only once after error correction, unlike memory subsets. A few larger clonotypes appeared in naive repertoires, especially CD8, possibly memory cells re-expressing CD45RA.

The sample taken for sequencing was naive CD4+ T cells from blood. This chain links TRBV13 with TRBJ2-3, with TRBD1 identical over 7 bases. The TCR was taken from a human donor in good health. Here the CDR3 reads CASSPRQGPDTQYF. The CDR3 nucleotides are TGTGCCAGCAGCCCCAGACAGGGACCAGATACGCAGTATTTT.